This TCR beta chain was retrieved from a study of blood T cell repertoires in COVID-19. Study-wide context: Sites across the United States, Italy and Spain contributed samples from acute and convalescent COVID-19. From T cells, B-cell-depleted T cells, or PBMCs came the material, which was cDNA or gDNA.

The germline V and J ends were trimmed by 5 bases and 0 bases, with 15 bases remaining between them. The germline CDR1 and CDR2 sequences are SQVTM and ANQGSEA. The CDR3 covers 15 residues. In the original processing: Amplified reference gene primers provided the basis for estimating nucleated cell counts. Sequencing used immunoSEQ multiplex PCR; TCRdb keeps in-frame clones, though not all of them. From that table come the V and J calls and clone size; the DNA was used to work out D and trimming. The sample has approximately 97,000 clones, over 75% seen once. V usage is TRBV29-1 and J usage is TRBJ2-3, with D perhaps matching TRBD2 (6 bases). The sequencing input was peripheral blood. This TCR came from a man in his fifties or sixties with acute or convalescent COVID-19. The DNA for the CDR3 is TGCAGCGTTTCCCCCCTAGCGACTAGCACAGATACGCAGTATTTT. As protein: CSVSPLATSTDTQYF.